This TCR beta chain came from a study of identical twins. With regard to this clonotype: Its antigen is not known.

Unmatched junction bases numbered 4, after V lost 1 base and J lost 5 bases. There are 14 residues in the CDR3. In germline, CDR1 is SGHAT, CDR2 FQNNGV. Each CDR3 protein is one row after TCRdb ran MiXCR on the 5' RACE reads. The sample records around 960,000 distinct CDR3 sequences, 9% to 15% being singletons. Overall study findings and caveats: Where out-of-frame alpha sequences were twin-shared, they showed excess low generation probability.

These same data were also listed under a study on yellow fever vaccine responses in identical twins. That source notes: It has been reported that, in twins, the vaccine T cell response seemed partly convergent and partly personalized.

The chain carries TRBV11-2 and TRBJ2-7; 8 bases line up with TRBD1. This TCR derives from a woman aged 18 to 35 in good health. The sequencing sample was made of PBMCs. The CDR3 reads CASSLGTGPHEQYV. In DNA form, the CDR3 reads TGTGCCAGCAGCTTAGGGACAGGGCCCCACGAGCAGTACGTC.